The present TCR beta chain was sequenced within a study of T cell responses to AZD1222 COVID-19 vaccine. Study-wide results and limits: Mostly white British, mostly female donors; authors suggested clonal diversity may be underestimated.

The V gene's germline CDR1 is MGHDK and CDR2 SYGVNS. This CDR3 spans 18 amino acids. V dropped 5 bases and J dropped 5; count of bases not matched to a gene: 15. TCRdb's table, derived via immunoSEQ multiplex PCR, lists solely in-frame clones and lacks some. The sample records roughly 100,000 clones, roughly 88% being singletons. This clone showed up just a few times. Antigen: not known. The sample consisted of peripheral blood, taken on day 0 of AZD1222 vaccination. The chain employs TRBV25-1 and TRBJ1-6, with TRBD1 matching over 7 bases. The TCR was taken from an adult in good health. The DNA of the CDR3 is TGTGCCAGCAGTCCTCGACTTCGGGACAGCTTTAATAATTCACCCCTCCACTTT. Its protein product is CASSPRLRDSFNNSPLHF.